These 26 T cell receptor beta chains originate from one sample sequenced in a study of shared clonotypes between healthy human individuals. Profiling relied on immunoSEQ multiplex PCR, and the TCRdb table lists in-frame clones only, not all of them. Of 600,000 to 700,000 clones listed, roughly 73% are singletons. The sample consisted of memory CD4+ T cells sorted from blood. Subset noted: CD45RA-negative fraction. Receptor source: a woman younger than 45 in good health.

CDR3 nucleotides: TGTGCCAGCAGCCAAGAGCAGCGGGAGGGGGATGAGCAGTTCTTC. Amino acids: CASSQEQREGDEQFF. This rearrangement joins TRBV4-2 to TRBJ2-1, with 10 bases lining up with TRBD2. CDR3 length: 15 residues. V was pared by 0 bases and J by 8 bases, with 4 bases of the junction left unmatched. Per germline, CDR1 LGHNA and CDR2 YNFKEQ.

The chain carries TRBV7-9 and TRBJ2-1, with 8 bases aligning to TRBD2. Germline CDR1 is SEHNR and CDR2 is FQNEAQ (reference sequence). The CDR3 length is 14 residues. Germline trimming cut 2 bases from V and 6 bases from J; bases unmatched to any gene: 3. CDR3 bases: TGTGCCAGCAGCTTAACGGGAGGGCTCAATGAGCAGTTCTTC. It is translated as CASSLTGGLNEQFF.

This clone was picked up one time. The chain carries TRBV19 and TRBJ1-1; D may be TRBD1 (6 bases). The germline V and J ends were trimmed by 7 bases and 1 base, with 19 bases remaining between them. The CDR3 spans 16 residues. CDR1 LNHDA and CDR2 SQIVND come from the germline V gene (reference sequence). DNA for the CDR3: TGTGCCAGTACCCTCGTGGGGGGCTCAGGGAACACTGAAGCTTTCTTT. Translation gives CASTLVGGSGNTEAFF.

A few counts support this clone. The rearrangement joins TRBV6-4 to TRBJ2-2; 8 bases line up with TRBD1. After removal of 1 base from V and 8 bases from J, the junction contained 3 bases not matched to a gene. Germline V gene data show CDR1 as MRHNA and CDR2 as SNTAGT. This CDR3 has 14 amino acids. This CDR3 is CASSDCRGLGELFF. The CDR3, as DNA: TGTGCCAGCAGTGACTGCAGGGGGCTTGGGGAGCTGTTTTTT.

Comments on this clone: This likely stems from a read error, as it lies one base from a far larger clone. The V call is TRBV5-6, the J call TRBJ1-1; D possibly corresponds to TRBD1 (6 bases). Trimming stripped 4 bases from V and 3 bases from J, with 10 bases between. The germline V gene encodes CDR1 SGHDT and CDR2 YYEEEE. The CDR3 sequence is 13 residues long. The CDR3 nucleotides read TGTGCCAGCAGCCATCAGGGGTACACTGAAGCTTTCTTT. Translated: CASSHQGYTEAFF.

This clone was seen just once. The chain employs TRBV29-1 and TRBJ2-3, with 9 bases fitting TRBD1. CDR1 is SQVTM and CDR2 is ANQGSEA in the germline V gene. The CDR3 sequence is 14 residues long. CDR3 amino acids: CIVEGDRGTDTQYF. CDR3 coding DNA: TGCATCGTGGAGGGGGACAGGGGCACAGATACGCAGTATTTT.

The genes are TRBV5-5 and TRBJ1-5; D gene uncertain. CDR1 and CDR2 from the germline V gene are SGHKS and YYEKEE (reference sequence). V was shortened by 0 bases and J by 5 bases, with 6 bases between the two germline ends. The CDR3 extends over 13 amino acids. CDR3 region: CASSLEPDQPQHF. Written as DNA, the CDR3 is TGTGCCAGCAGCTTGGAACCGGATCAGCCCCAGCATTTT.

CDR3 bases: TGCGCCAGCAGACCGGGCGCGAGAACAGATACGCAGTATTTT. This translates into CASRPGARTDTQYF. The chain couples TRBV10-2 to TRBJ2-3; D unresolved. Germline V gene lookup returns CDR1 WSHSY and CDR2 SAAADI. The germline V and J ends were trimmed by 6 bases and 3 bases, with 13 bases remaining between them. The CDR3 contains 14 residues.

The chain has TRBV6-4 and TRBJ2-3; D not certain. The germline CDR1 and CDR2 sequences are MRHNA and SNTAGT. V was cut by 3 bases and J by 4 bases, with 14 bases left in between. The CDR3 totals 15 residues. CDR3 nucleotide sequence: TGTGCCAGCAGTGAAGGGCTGACGGGCGCAGATACGCAGTATTTT. It specifies CASSEGLTGADTQYF.

This clone has more than one count but fewer than ten. This sequence joins TRBV4-1 and TRBJ2-2; no definite D call. V was shortened by 4 bases and J by 1 base, with 10 bases between the two germline ends. Germline V gene data show CDR1 as MGHRA and CDR2 as YSYEKL. There are 15 residues in the CDR3. CDR3 nucleotide sequence: TGCGCCAGCAGCCTCCAGACTCAGAACACCGGGGAGCTGTTTTTT. This codes for CASSLQTQNTGELFF.

The V call is TRBV18, the J call TRBJ2-7, with D maybe TRBD1 (6 bases). The CDR3 loop spans 15 amino acids. Germline-derived CDR1 and CDR2 are KGHSH and LQKENI. Trimming pared 3 bases from V and 0 bases from J, leaving 12 bases between. The CDR3 bases are TGTGCCAGCTCACCCCGGTGGGGGCGCTCCTACGAGCAGTACTTC. It specifies CASSPRWGRSYEQYF. The full variable domain, with the rest looked up from reference TRBV18 and TRBJ2-7, is NAGVMQNPRHLVRRRGQEARLRCSPMKGHSHVYWYRQLPEEGLKFMVYLQKENIIDESGMPKERFSAEFPKEGPSILRIQQVVRGDSAAYFCASSPRWGRSYEQYFGPGTRLTVT.

This clone was counted once. The J gene is TRBJ2-5, the V gene TRBV20-1, with D unclear. The CDR3 loop spans 11 amino acids. V was cut by 3 bases and J by 5 bases, with 7 bases left in between. Per the germline V gene, CDR1 is DFQATT and CDR2 is SNEGSKA (reference sequence). CDR3 loop: CSASKSETQYF. In DNA form, the CDR3 reads TGCAGTGCTAGTAAATCCGAGACCCAGTACTTC.

The CDR3 DNA follows: TGTGCCAGCAGCCAAGACGGCGCAGGGTCCAATCAGCCCCAGCATTTT. It encodes CASSQDGAGSNQPQHF. This chain joins TRBV4-2 and TRBJ1-5, with D maybe TRBD1 (5 bases). Trimming took off 0 bases at V and 3 bases at J, with 12 bases between the two ends. There are 16 residues in the CDR3. CDR1 and CDR2 from the germline V gene are LGHNA and YNFKEQ.

This chain uses TRBV19 with TRBJ2-7, with no clear D. This CDR3 is built from 14 residues. Germline lookup yields CDR1 LNHDA and CDR2 SQIVND (reference sequence). Trimming took 6 bases from V and 3 from J, leaving 15 bases between them. This CDR3 is CASRSSPGGYEQYF. CDR3 in DNA: TGTGCCAGTAGATCCTCGCCTGGTGGCTACGAGCAGTACTTC. The complete variable domain, with remaining parts taken from reference TRBV19 and TRBJ2-7, reads DGGITQSPKYLFRKEGQNVTLSCEQNLNHDAMYWYRQDPGQGLRLIYYSQIVNDFQKGDIAEGYSVSREKKESFPLTVTSAQKNPTAFYLCASRSSPGGYEQYFGPGTRLTVT.

The V call is TRBV18, the J call TRBJ1-1, with D hard to call. Per germline, CDR1 KGHSH and CDR2 LQKENI. V gave up 1 base and J gave up 6 bases, with 15 bases separating them. This CDR3 is 15 amino acids long. In nucleotides, the CDR3 is TGTGCCAGCTCACCACTCCGGGAGTTCGGACCTGAAGCTTTCTTT. Translated: CASSPLREFGPEAFF.

The chain joins TRBV19 to TRBJ1-5; unclear D gene. The V gene lost 4 bases and the J gene lost 3 bases, with 13 bases spanning the gap. Germline CDR1 LNHDA, CDR2 SQIVND (reference sequence). The CDR3 runs to 15 residues. CDR3 nucleotide sequence: TGTGCCAGTAGTAATGGACGGAATTACAATCAGCCCCAGCATTTT. The encoded protein is CASSNGRNYNQPQHF.

V is TRBV19 and J is TRBJ2-3; D is undetermined. With 5 bases removed from V and 6 bases from J, the gap between germline ends came to 18 bases. The CDR3 sequence is 15 residues long. Per germline, CDR1 LNHDA and CDR2 SQIVND (reference sequence). The CDR3, as DNA: TGTGCCAGTAGTGCTGCCCGACTCTCCCCCGATACGCAGTATTTT. This translates into CASSAARLSPDTQYF.

The chain links TRBV5-8 to TRBJ1-2; D not certain. Looked up from germline, CDR1 is SGHTS and CDR2 is YDEGEE. The CDR3 spans 14 residues. V lost 0 bases, J lost 0 bases, and 6 bases lay in between. The CDR3 nucleotides read TGTGCCAGCAGCTTGGTAAATCCTAACTATGGCTACACCTTC. The encoded protein is CASSLVNPNYGYTF. Filled out from reference TRBV5-8 and TRBJ1-2, the complete variable domain reads EAGVTQSPTHLIKTRGQQATLRCSPISGHTSVYWYQQALGLGLQFLLWYDEGEERNRGNFPPRFSGRQFPNYSSELNVNALELEDSALYLCASSLVNPNYGYTFGSGTRLTVV.

This clone has a count of ten or more. The V and J genes are TRBV5-1 and TRBJ2-5; TRBD2 matches 10 bases. V gave up 2 bases and J gave up 3 bases; unmatched junction bases: 4. This CDR3 has 15 amino acids. The germline V gene has CDR1 SGHRS and CDR2 YFSETQ. CDR3 bases: TGCGCCAGCAGCTTTACGAGCGGGAGGGAAGAGACCCAGTACTTC. Translated, it gives CASSFTSGREETQYF.

The J gene is TRBJ1-5, the V gene TRBV19, with 8 bases aligning to TRBD1. The CDR3 is 17 residues long. Germline V gene data show CDR1 as LNHDA and CDR2 as SQIVND (reference sequence). Trimming took 6 bases from V and 4 from J; bases not matched to a gene: 14. In DNA, the CDR3 is TGTGCCAGTAGCAAAAGCGGACAGGGAGCCCGGAATCAGCCCCAGCATTTT. Translation gives CASSKSGQGARNQPQHF.

This chain joins TRBV21-1 and TRBJ2-7; TRBD1 is the table's D call and was not checked against the DNA. TRBV21-1 is designated a pseudogene. The CDR3 totals 16 residues. CDR3: CASSKGWASNSYEQYF. The CDR3 DNA follows: TGTGCCAGCAGCAAAGGATGGGCATCCAACTCCTACGAGCAGTACTTC.

This clone was seen only a few times. The sample has other DNA sequences that encode this CDR3 too. The chain links TRBV6-1 to TRBJ2-1; 13 nucleotides match TRBD2. The germline V gene encodes CDR1 MNHNS and CDR2 SASEGT. The V segment lost 0 bases and the J segment 4 bases; nucleotides outside the gene matches: 3. CDR3 length: 17 residues. CDR3 protein: CASSEARTSGSYNEQFF. CDR3 in DNA: TGTGCCAGCAGTGAAGCGCGGACTAGCGGGAGTTACAATGAGCAGTTCTTC.

J is TRBJ2-1 and V is TRBV7-9; D may be TRBD1 (7 bases). The CDR3 totals 17 residues. Germline V gene sequence: CDR1 SEHNR, CDR2 FQNEAQ (reference sequence). V shed 5 bases and J shed 1 base, with 18 bases lying between them. The CDR3 DNA sequence: TGTGCCAGCAGCGACCTCATGGAGGGGGCTTCCTACAATGAGCAGTTCTTC. This sequence encodes CASSDLMEGASYNEQFF.

This clone was detected only once. The rearrangement links TRBV6-6 to TRBJ2-7, with a possible D match to TRBD2 (7 bases). Trimming pared 0 bases from V and 5 bases from J, leaving 11 bases between. From germline, CDR1 is MNHNY and CDR2 SVGAGI (reference sequence). There are 14 residues in the CDR3. The CDR3 bases are TGTGCCAGCAGTTACTCGGAGGGGGGGGACGAGCAGTACTTC. Protein: CASSYSEGGDEQYF.

The chain is built from TRBV6-5 and TRBJ1-4; D uncertain. The germline V and J ends were trimmed by 2 bases and 3 bases, with 10 bases remaining between them. CDR1 MNHEY and CDR2 SVGAGI come from the germline V gene. The CDR3 spans 15 residues. CDR3 sequence reads: CASSYPTGANEKLFF. The CDR3 nucleotides are TGTGCCAGCAGTTACCCCACCGGAGCTAATGAAAAACTGTTTTTT.

The chain is built from TRBV29-1 and TRBJ2-5, with 10 bases matching TRBD2. With the DNA end fitting TRBJ2-7 better, the J assignment may be wrong. The CDR3 sequence is 14 residues long. Germline CDR1 and CDR2: SQVTM and ANQGSEA. CDR3 loop: CSVEGTSGPYEQYF. As DNA, the CDR3 is TGCAGCGTTGAAGGGACTAGCGGACCCTACGAGCAGTACTTC.